This T cell receptor beta chain was captured in a study of blood T cells in healthy people across ages. Study conclusions and caveats: The authors considered diversity estimates from one million T cells to be underestimates.

Concerning this clonotype itself: Its antigen remains unidentified.

This CDR3 spans 15 amino acids. V lost 4 bases and J 2 bases, leaving 14 bases between the germline ends. CDR1 is SGHKS and CDR2 is YYEKEE in the germline V gene (reference sequence). PCR was performed a second time for 7 to 11 cycles using a sample-barcoded 5' primer and a J-beta primer mix. The template-switch adaptor, which had 12 random nucleotides, put a tag on each cDNA molecule. TCRdb re-analysed the 5' RACE reads in MiXCR, keeping a single row per CDR3 protein. The sample has 1,800,000 or so distinct CDR3 sequences; approximately 39% are singletons. This receptor was obtained from a human donor in good health. The sequenced material came from blood. The chain couples TRBV5-5 to TRBJ2-3; tentative D call: TRBD1 (6 bases). The DNA for the CDR3 is TGTGCCAGCAGCATCATACGGACAGCCACAGATACGCAGTATTTT. Its translation: CASSIIRTATDTQYF.